This T cell receptor (beta chain) was identified during a study of cytomegalovirus exposure and HLA in healthy donors (dated by TCRdb to 2016 to 2017). With regard to the full study: A later analysis indicated that the 130 or so validation repertoires were generated on the platform also employed for the 600 to 750 repertoires of the first cohort. The study aimed to test whether signatures of past pathogen exposure could be identified by cataloging public T cell receptors. Along with the roughly 670-subject first cohort, a separate validation cohort of over a hundred different subjects was used. High-throughput TCR immunosequencing, statistical association of individual TCRs with disease status, and machine learning were combined to predict cytomegalovirus infection status.

The study at large found these results: The classifier was reported to diagnose cytomegalovirus status with high specificity and sensitivity in both the original and validation cohorts. While some public TCRs were present in many individuals, most TCR sequences turned up only very rarely across donors. A total of roughly 160 TCR beta chains were listed by the study as associated with cytomegalovirus. A later analysis found that TCRs clustered in the first cohort also tended to co-occur in the 95 to 150 validation repertoires, with about 94% of cluster scores above 0. A few of the identified cytomegalovirus-associated TCR beta chains were confirmed in vitro to be specific for cytomegalovirus antigens. According to the authors, the approach could potentially be generalized to other disease states and immunological phenotypes. The validation cohort had no HLA typing available for a later analysis, so co-occurrence within that cohort was assessed over all 120 or so repertoires.

Comments on this clone: The antigen this receptor binds is unknown. No base-level quality is on record; no much larger clone is a single base apart.

For CDR1 and CDR2, the germline V gene lists LGHNA and YNFKEQ. The junction shows trimming of 0 bases on V and 6 bases on J, and the gene matches do not reach 11 bases of it. The CDR3 covers 17 residues, taking in both the cysteine and the phenylalanine. Here the CDR3 DNA is all that survives: 51 bases in frame from base 1. Donors formed part of the validation cohort, which comprised 120 subjects and was distinct from the first cohort of 666 subjects. The protocol used for the library was the immunoSEQ multiplex PCR assay. The authors' pipeline ran thus. To diagnose cytomegalovirus status from the catalog of TCR beta chain sequences, a statistical classification framework was built. Entries here come from immuneACCESS through TCRdb and include only in-frame sequences with V and J called. Some clones fail to appear in such tables; in the studies checked, an unresolved V gene covers under half of the shortfall, and the cause of the remainder is unknown. V and J calls and clone size are copied from that table; D and trimming were computed from the DNA. Here the sample has approximately 88,000 clones; about four fifths occur a single time. The biggest ten clones account for 9% to 13% of the sample.

The rearranged chain carries TRBV4-2 and TRBJ2-3; TRBD1 matches 8 bases in the middle. The sequence came from a woman between 18 and 29 years old in good health and CMV-seropositive. Sequencing was done on a sample of PBMCs. The CDR3 here reads CASSQDPRDRRLDTQYF. The bases are TGTGCCAGCAGCCAAGACCCCCGGGACAGGAGATTGGATACGCAGTATTTT.